The clone carrying this T cell receptor (beta chain) was detected only a few times. Its antigen remains unidentified. This entry belongs to a study of T cell repertoires in cytomegalovirus infection. In the study overall: CMV epitopes used comprised recently identified HLA-C-restricted ones and well-studied HLA-B-restricted ones. Matching HLA type and CMV infection were both indicated by public TCR beta signatures. Study results and limitations: It was HLA-C-restricted CMV-specific TCR beta clonotypes that dominated the response ex vivo. The study identified carriers of CMV plus the relevant HLA from cumulative public TCR beta family frequency.

MiXCR, applied by TCRdb to the reads, yields one record per CDR3 protein. The sample shows 550,000 to 850,000 distinct CDR3 sequences, around 31% of them seen only once. CDR3 length: 15 residues. V was clipped by 7 bases and J by 4 bases; unmatched bases: 5. This TCR came from a human donor in good health (CMV status not recorded). Some clones in this sample may be carry-over from other donors' samples. The chain links TRBV12-3 or TRBV12-4 to TRBJ2-3; 13 bases are shared with TRBD2. Sequenced material: cultured PBMCs, taken from culture after CMV antigen stimulation. CDR3 in DNA: TGTGCCAGCAAAACTAGCGGGAGGGTTGCAGATACGCAGTATTTT. As protein: CASKTSGRVADTQYF.